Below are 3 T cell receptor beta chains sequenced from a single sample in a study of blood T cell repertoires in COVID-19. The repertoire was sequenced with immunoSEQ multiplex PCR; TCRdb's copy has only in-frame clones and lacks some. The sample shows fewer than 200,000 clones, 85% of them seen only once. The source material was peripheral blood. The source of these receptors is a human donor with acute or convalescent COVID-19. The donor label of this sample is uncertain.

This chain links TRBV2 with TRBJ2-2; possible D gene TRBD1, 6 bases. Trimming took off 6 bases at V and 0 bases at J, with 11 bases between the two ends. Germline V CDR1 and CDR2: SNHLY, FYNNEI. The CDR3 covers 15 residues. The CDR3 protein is CASSQDSSNTGELFF. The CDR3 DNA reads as TGTGCCAGCAGCCAGGACAGTTCGAACACCGGGGAGCTGTTTTTT.

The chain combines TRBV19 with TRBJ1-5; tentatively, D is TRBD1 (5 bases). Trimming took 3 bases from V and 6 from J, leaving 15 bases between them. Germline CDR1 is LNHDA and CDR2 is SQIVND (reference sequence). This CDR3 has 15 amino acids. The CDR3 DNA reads TGTGCCAGTAGTATCCTCGGGCAGGGAAGTCAGCCCCAGCATTTT. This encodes CASSILGQGSQPQHF.

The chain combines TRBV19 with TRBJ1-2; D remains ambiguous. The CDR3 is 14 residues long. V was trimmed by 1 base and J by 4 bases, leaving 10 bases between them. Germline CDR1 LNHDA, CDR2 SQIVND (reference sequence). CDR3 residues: CASSIGRSSYGYTF. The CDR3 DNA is TGTGCCAGTAGTATAGGAAGATCCAGCTATGGCTACACCTTC.